One T cell receptor (beta chain) is described in this entry. It lacks a known antigen. No base qualities exist here, and no much larger clone lies one base off it. These data belong to a study of lymphopenia after photon versus proton radiotherapy (dated by TCRdb to the late 2010s). For the study in its entirety: Photon and proton radiation therapy were compared by the study for their immunological effects in patients with gastrointestinal tumors who developed high-grade lymphopenia. The goal of the study was to describe how the two radiation modalities differ in their effects on the immune system. The cohort comprised about 19 patients with gastrointestinal tumors who received either photon or proton therapy and then developed lymphopenia.

Trimmed from V: 5 bases; trimmed from J: 9 bases; junction bases lacking a gene match: 11. The CDR1 and CDR2 encoded by the germline V gene are MNHNS and SASEGT. The CDR3 goes from the cysteine to the phenylalanine over 15 residues. Of all the DNA, just the CDR3 is kept, 45 bases in frame from base 1. What the study reported, not specific to this receptor: After the lymphocyte count nadir, repertoires from photon-treated patients showed oligoclonal expansion, particularly of CD8+ Temra cells, and this expansion drove the decline in diversity. During treatment, patients who received photon therapy lost naive T cells and TCR diversity and gained effector/memory populations, whereas patients who received proton therapy remained relatively stable. Across the cohort, an inverse correlation was found between a larger post-nadir drop in TCR diversity and overall survival time among patients who died. The survival association was examined only in patients who died, and the authors described better survival with proton therapy as a possibility, not as a demonstrated result.

Library creation used the immunoSEQ multiplex PCR assay. T cell repertoires were profiled with deep sequencing of rearranged TCR beta loci together with multiparametric flow cytometry. The source is immuneACCESS, and TCRdb retained only in-frame sequences with V and J called. Part of the clones is not carried over; for the studies checked, unresolved V genes explain less than half of this, and the remainder is unexplained. This sample lists about 35,000 clones; about 90% were detected once. The ten largest make up 13% to 15% of the sample. The rearranged chain carries TRBV6-1 and TRBJ2-1, with 9 junctional bases fitting TRBD1. The sequence derives from a man in his sixties with cholangiocarcinoma. The sample in question was peripheral blood, obtained from a patient treated with photon-based radiotherapy. CDR3 sequence: CASSRDRVPLGEQFF. The DNA reads TGTGCCAGCAGTAGGGACAGGGTCCCCCTCGGTGAGCAGTTCTTC.